This T cell receptor (beta chain) was documented in a study of cytomegalovirus exposure and HLA in healthy donors. Overall study findings and caveats: For TCR beta chains, V- and J-gene trimming was later linked to a missense DCLRE1C variant.

The PCR contained 60 Vbeta and 13 Jbeta primers. Original analysis: In a later analysis, of approximately 81 million unique beta chains, 9 million to 11 million appeared in at least two donors. Method: immunoSEQ multiplex PCR; TCRdb's copy keeps in-frame clones and lacks some. D and trimming were read from the DNA, whereas the V and J calls and clone size are those reported in that table. The table lists about 110,000 clones, roughly 66% of them singletons. This CDR3 has 16 amino acids. Germline assignment: CDR1 SEHNR and CDR2 FQNEAQ (reference sequence). With V trimmed by 5 bases and J by 4 bases, 11 bases remained unmatched. Each donor was healthy, and each was a bone marrow donor. A note on this clone: Its antigen is currently unknown.

The clonotype originates from a woman aged 30 to 39 in good health and CMV-seronegative. The V gene is TRBV7-9, the J gene TRBJ2-1, with 7 bases that match TRBD2. Material for sequencing was PBMCs. This chain's CDR3 is CASSPRGGSPYNEQFF. DNA for the CDR3: TGTGCCAGCAGCCCACGAGGCGGGAGCCCTTACAATGAGCAGTTCTTC.